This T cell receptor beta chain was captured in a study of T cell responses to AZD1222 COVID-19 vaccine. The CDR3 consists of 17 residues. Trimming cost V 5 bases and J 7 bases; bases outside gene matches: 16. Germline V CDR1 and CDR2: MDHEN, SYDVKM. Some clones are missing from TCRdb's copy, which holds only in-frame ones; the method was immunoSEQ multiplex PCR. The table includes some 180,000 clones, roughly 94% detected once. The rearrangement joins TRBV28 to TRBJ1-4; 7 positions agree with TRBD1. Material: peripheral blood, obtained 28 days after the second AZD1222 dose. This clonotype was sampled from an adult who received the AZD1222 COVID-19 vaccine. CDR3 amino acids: CASSPPGQRHSGEKLFF. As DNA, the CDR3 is TGTGCCAGCAGTCCACCGGGACAGAGACATTCCGGTGAAAAACTGTTTTTT.